The T cell receptor (beta chain) under discussion was sequenced for a study of T cell repertoires in cytomegalovirus infection. On the study more broadly: It was recently identified HLA-C-restricted and well-studied HLA-B-restricted CMV epitopes that the study used. Both CMV infection and a matching HLA type were indicated by public TCR beta signatures.

TCRdb fed the reads into MiXCR, producing one record per CDR3 protein. This sample has about 280,000 distinct CDR3 sequences, with less than 25% found just once. General study points: Based on cumulative public TCR beta family frequency, carriers of CMV plus the relevant HLA were identified. Across the ex vivo response, the dominant clonotypes were HLA-C-restricted CMV-specific TCR beta clonotypes.

Trimming removed 3 bases at V and 0 bases at J, with 8 bases between. The CDR3 is 14 residues long. This clonotype was observed a few times. Antigen: not known. Here the sequenced sample was cultured PBMCs, taken from culture after CMV antigen stimulation. The TCR comes from a human donor in good health (CMV status not recorded). Some clones in this sample may be carry-over from other donors' samples. This rearrangement joins TRBV12-3 or TRBV12-4 to TRBJ1-1; no reliable D call. DNA of the CDR3: TGTGCCAGCAGTTTTACCAGAATGAACACTGAAGCTTTCTTT. Its translation is CASSFTRMNTEAFF.